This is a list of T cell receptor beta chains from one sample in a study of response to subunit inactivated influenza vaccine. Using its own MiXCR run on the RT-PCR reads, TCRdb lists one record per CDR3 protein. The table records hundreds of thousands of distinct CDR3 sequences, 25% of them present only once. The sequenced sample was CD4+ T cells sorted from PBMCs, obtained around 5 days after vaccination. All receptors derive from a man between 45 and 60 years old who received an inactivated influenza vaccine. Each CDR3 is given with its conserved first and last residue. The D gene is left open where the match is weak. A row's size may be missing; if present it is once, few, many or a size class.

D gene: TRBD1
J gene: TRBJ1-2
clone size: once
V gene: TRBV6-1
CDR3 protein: CASRDLAGQQPYGYTF
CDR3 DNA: TGTGCCAGCAGGGACTTAGCGGGACAGCAACCTTATGGCTACACCTTC

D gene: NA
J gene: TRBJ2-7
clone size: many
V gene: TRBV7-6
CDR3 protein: CASSLGRYYEQYF
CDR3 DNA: TGTGCCAGCAGCTTAGGCCGATACTACGAGCAGTACTTC

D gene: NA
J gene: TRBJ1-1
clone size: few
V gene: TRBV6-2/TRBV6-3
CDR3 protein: CASSTPGRPEAFF
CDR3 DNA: TGTGCCAGCAGCACACCGGGACGGCCTGAAGCTTTCTTT

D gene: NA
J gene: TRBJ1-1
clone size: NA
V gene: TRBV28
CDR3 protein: CASSPPLRTEAFF
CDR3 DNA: TGTGCCAGCAGCCCTCCTTTACGGACTGAAGCTTTCTTT

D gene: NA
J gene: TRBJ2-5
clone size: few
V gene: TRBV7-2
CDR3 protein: CASSLILGGTDQETQYF
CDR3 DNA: TGTGCCAGCAGCTTAATTCTGGGGGGGACAGATCAAGAGACCCAGTACTTC

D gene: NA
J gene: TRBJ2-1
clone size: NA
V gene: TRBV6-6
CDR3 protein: CASSYSPGEQFF
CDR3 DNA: TGTGCCAGCAGTTACTCGCCGGGTGAGCAGTTCTTC

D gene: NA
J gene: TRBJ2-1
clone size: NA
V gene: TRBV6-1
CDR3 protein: CASSELRLGNEQFF
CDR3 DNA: TGTGCCAGCAGTGAATTAAGACTTGGCAATGAGCAGTTCTTC

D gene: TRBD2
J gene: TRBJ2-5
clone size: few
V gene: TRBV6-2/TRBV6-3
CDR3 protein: CASSYSLLAGAPQETQYF
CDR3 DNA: TGTGCCAGCAGTTACTCTCTCCTAGCGGGAGCCCCCCAAGAGACCCAGTACTTC

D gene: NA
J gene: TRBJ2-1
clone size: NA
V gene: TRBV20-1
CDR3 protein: CSARAGGLDNEQFF
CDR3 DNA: TGCAGTGCTAGAGCGGGGGGCCTAGACAATGAGCAGTTCTTC

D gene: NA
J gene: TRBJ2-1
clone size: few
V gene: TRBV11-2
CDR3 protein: CASSLVGGYGTQFF
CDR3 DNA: TGTGCCAGCAGCTTAGTCGGGGGATATGGTACGCAGTTCTTC

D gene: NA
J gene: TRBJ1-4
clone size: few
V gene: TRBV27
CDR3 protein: CATSGLTNEKLFF
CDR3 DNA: TGTGCCACCTCAGGGTTAACTAATGAAAAACTGTTTTTT

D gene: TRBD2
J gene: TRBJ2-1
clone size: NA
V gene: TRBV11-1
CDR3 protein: CASSLGLLATGEGYNEQFF
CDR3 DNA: TGTGCCAGCAGCTTAGGGTTGTTGGCAACGGGGGAGGGATACAATGAGCAGTTCTTC

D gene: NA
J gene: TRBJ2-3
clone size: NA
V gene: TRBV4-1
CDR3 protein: CASSQDHGEGTQYF
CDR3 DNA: TGCGCCAGCAGCCAAGATCACGGGGAAGGTACGCAGTATTTT

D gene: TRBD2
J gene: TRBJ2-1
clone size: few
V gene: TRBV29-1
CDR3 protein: CSVLPGLAGNEQFF
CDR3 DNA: TGCAGCGTTCTTCCGGGACTAGCGGGCAATGAGCAGTTCTTC

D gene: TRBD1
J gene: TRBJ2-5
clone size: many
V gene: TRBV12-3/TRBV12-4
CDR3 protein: CASSRGQGQETQYF
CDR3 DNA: TGTGCCAGCAGTCGGGGACAGGGGCAAGAGACCCAGTACTTC

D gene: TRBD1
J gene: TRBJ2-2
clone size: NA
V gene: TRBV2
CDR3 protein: CASRPGQGRTGELFF
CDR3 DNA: TGTGCCAGCAGGCCGGGACAGGGTCGGACCGGGGAGCTGTTTTTT

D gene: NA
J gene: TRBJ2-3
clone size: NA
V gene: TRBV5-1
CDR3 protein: CASSLQPALANTDTQYF
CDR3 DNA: TGCGCCAGCAGCTTGCAACCCGCTCTAGCGAACACAGATACGCAGTATTTT

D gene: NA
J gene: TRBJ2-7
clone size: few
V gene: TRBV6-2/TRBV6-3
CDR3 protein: CASSQDSWDSYEQYF
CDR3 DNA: TGTGCCAGCAGTCAGGACAGTTGGGACTCCTACGAGCAGTACTTC

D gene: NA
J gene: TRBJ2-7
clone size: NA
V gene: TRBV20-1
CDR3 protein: CSARDPSRAVYEQYF
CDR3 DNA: TGCAGTGCTAGAGATCCCTCCCGAGCCGTATACGAGCAGTACTTC

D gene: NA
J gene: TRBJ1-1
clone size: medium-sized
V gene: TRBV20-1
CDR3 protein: CSAVPMRTEAFF
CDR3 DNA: TGCAGTGCAGTGCCGATGCGCACTGAAGCTTTCTTT

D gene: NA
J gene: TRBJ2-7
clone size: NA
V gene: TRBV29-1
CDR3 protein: CSARRTDGEQYF
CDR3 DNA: TGCAGCGCAAGACGGACAGACGGCGAGCAGTACTTC

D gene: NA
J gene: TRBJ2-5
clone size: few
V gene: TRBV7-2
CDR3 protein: CASSLDSRTETQYF
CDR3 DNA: TGTGCCAGCAGCTTAGACAGTCGTACAGAGACCCAGTACTTC

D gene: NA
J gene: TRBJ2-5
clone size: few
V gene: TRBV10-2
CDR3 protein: CASSDPGAAGRETQYF
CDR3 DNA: TGCGCCAGCAGTGACCCAGGAGCGGCGGGGAGGGAGACCCAGTACTTC

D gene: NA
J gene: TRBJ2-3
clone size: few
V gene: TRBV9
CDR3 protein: CASSVEVRDTQYF
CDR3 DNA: TGTGCCAGCAGCGTAGAAGTGAGAGATACGCAGTATTTT

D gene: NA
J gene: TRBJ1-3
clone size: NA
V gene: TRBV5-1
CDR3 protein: CASSPTSYSGNTIYF
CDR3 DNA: TGCGCCAGCAGCCCGACATCCTACTCTGGAAACACCATATATTTT

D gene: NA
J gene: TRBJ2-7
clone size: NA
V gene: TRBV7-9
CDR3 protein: CASSSRVSAYEQYF
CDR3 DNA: TGTGCCAGCAGCTCGCGGGTTAGCGCGTACGAGCAGTACTTC

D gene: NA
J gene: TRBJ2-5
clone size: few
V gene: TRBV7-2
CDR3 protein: CASSHPPLGTQYF
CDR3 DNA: TGTGCCAGCAGCCATCCCCCTCTTGGGACCCAGTACTTC

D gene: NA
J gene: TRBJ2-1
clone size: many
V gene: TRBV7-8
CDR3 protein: CASSLGLSLLYNEQFF
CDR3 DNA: TGTGCCAGCAGCCTGGGACTCTCGCTCCTTTACAATGAGCAGTTCTTC

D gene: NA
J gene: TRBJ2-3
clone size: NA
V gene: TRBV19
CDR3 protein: CASSNGRNTDTQYF
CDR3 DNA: TGTGCCAGTAGTAATGGCCGTAACACAGATACGCAGTATTTT

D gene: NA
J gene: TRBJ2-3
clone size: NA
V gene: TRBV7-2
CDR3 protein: CASSFSGTFSTDTQYF
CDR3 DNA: TGTGCCAGCAGCTTCTCCGGGACTTTTAGCACAGATACGCAGTATTTT

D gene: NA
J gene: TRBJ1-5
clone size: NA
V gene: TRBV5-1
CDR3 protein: CASSLAGRGQPQHF
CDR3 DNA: TGCGCCAGCAGCTTGGCCGGTAGGGGTCAGCCCCAGCATTTT

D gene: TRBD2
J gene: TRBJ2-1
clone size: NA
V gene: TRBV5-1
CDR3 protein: CASSPRGRGGENEQFF
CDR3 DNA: TGCGCCAGCAGCCCCAGGGGACGGGGGGGCGAAAATGAGCAGTTCTTC

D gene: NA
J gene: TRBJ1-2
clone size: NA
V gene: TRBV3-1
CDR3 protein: CASSQDATGNGYTF
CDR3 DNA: TGTGCCAGCAGCCAAGATGCTACAGGGAATGGCTACACCTTC

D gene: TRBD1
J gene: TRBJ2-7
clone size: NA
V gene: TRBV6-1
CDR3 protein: CASSTRDRQSYEQYF
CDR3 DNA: TGTGCCAGCAGTACGCGGGACAGGCAATCCTACGAGCAGTACTTC

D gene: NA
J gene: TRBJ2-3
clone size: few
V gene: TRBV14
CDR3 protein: CASSQRDRSTDTQYF
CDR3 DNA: TGTGCCAGCAGCCAACGGGACCGAAGCACAGATACGCAGTATTTT

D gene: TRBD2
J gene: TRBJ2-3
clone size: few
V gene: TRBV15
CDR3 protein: CATGLAGSTDTQYF
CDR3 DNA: TGTGCCACCGGACTAGCGGGATCCACAGATACGCAGTATTTT

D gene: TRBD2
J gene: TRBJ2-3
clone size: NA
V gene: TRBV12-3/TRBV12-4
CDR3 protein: CASSLSTSGRGTQYF
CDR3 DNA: TGTGCCAGCAGTTTATCGACTAGCGGGAGAGGTACGCAGTATTTT

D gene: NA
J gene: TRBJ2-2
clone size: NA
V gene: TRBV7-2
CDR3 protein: CASSNPIWGTAGELFF
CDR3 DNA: TGTGCCAGCAGCAACCCTATCTGGGGAACCGCCGGGGAGCTGTTTTTT

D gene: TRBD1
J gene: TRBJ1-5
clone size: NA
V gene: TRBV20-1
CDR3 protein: CSAGTGSLAQHF
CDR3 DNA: TGCAGTGCCGGGACAGGGAGCTTGGCCCAGCATTTT

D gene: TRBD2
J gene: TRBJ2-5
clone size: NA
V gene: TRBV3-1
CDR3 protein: CASSPNGAGGQKGETQYF
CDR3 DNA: TGTGCCAGCAGCCCCAATGGAGCGGGAGGGCAGAAGGGAGAGACCCAGTACTTC

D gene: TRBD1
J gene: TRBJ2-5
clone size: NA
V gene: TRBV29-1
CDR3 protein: CSVEDKTGVETQYF
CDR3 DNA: TGCAGCGTTGAGGATAAGACAGGGGTAGAGACCCAGTACTTC

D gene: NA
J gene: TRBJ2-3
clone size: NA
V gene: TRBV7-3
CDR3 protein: CASSRTRSSTDTQYF
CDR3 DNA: TGTGCCAGCAGCCGGACTCGGTCTAGCACAGATACGCAGTATTTT

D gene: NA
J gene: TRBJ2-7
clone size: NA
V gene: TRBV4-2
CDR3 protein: CASSQGLGSAYEQYF
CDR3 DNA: TGTGCCAGCAGCCAAGGCTTGGGAAGCGCCTACGAGCAGTACTTC

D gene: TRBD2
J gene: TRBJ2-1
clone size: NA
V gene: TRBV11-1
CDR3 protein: CASSLDGTSGGAWIHEQFF
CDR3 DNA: TGTGCCAGCAGCTTAGATGGGACTAGCGGGGGGGCCTGGATCCATGAGCAGTTCTTC

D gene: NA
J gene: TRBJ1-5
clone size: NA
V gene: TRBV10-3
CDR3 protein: CAIADSGNQPQHF
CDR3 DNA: TGTGCCATCGCAGACAGCGGCAATCAGCCCCAGCATTTT

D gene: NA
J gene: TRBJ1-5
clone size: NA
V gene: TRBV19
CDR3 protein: CASSIDQFSGNQPQHF
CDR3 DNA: TGTGCCAGTAGTATAGATCAGTTTTCGGGCAATCAGCCCCAGCATTTT

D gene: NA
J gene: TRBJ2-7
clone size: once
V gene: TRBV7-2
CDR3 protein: CASRLGQFLSYEQYF
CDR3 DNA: TGTGCCAGCAGACTTGGACAGTTTCTTTCCTACGAGCAGTACTTC